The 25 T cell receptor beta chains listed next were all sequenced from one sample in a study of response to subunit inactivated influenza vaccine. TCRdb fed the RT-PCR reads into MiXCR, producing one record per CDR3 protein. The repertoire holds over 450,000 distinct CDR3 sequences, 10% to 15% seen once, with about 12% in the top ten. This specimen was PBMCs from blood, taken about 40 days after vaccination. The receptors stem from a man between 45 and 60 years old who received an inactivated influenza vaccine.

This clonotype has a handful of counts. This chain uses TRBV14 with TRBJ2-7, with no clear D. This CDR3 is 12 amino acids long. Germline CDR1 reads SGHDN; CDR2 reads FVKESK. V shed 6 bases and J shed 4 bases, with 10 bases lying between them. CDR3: CASSLLVYEQYF. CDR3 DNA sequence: TGTGCCAGCAGTCTCTTGGTGTACGAGCAGTACTTC. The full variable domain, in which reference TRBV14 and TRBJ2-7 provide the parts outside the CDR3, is EAGVTQFPSHSVIEKGQTVTLRCDPISGHDNLYWYRRVMGKEIKFLLHFVKESKQDESGMPNNRFLAERTGGTYSTLKVQPAELEDSGVYFCASSLLVYEQYFGPGTRLTVT.

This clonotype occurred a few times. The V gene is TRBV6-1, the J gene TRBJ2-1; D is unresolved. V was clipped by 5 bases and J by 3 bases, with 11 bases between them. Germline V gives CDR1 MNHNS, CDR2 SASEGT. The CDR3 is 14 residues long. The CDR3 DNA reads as TGTGCCAGCAGTAATGACATGTTCTACAATGAGCAGTTCTTC. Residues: CASSNDMFYNEQFF.

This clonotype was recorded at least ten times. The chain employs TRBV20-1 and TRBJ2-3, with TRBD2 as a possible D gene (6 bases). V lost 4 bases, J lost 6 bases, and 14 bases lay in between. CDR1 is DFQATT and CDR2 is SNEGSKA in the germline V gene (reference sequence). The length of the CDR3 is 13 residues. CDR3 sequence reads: CSATRLGSDTQYF. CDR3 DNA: TGCAGTGCTACCAGACTAGGTAGTGATACGCAGTATTTT.

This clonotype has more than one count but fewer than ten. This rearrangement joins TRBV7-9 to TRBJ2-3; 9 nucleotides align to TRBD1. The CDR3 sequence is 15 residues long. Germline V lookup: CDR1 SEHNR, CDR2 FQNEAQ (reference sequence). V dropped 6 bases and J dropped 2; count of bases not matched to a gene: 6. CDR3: CASSRTGEDTDTQYF. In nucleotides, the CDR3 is TGTGCCAGCAGTCGGACAGGGGAGGACACAGATACGCAGTATTTT.

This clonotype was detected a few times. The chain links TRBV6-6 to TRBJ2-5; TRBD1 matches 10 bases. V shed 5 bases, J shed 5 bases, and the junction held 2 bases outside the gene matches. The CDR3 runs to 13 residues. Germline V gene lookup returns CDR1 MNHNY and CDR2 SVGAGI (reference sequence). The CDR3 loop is CASSRGQGETQYF. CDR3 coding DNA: TGTGCCAGCAGTCGGGGACAGGGGGAGACCCAGTACTTC.

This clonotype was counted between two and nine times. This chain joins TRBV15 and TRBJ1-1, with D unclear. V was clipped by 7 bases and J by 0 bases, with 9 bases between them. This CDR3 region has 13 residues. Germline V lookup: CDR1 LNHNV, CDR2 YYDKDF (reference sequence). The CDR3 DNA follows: TGTGCCACCACCCAGCGAATGAACACTGAAGCTTTCTTT. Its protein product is CATTQRMNTEAFF.

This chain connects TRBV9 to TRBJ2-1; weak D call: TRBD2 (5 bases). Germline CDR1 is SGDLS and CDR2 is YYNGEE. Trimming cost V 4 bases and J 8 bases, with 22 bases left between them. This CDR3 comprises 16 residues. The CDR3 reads CASSPRSGMGIDEQFF. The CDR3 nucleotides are TGTGCCAGCAGCCCCCGATCGGGGATGGGTATCGATGAGCAGTTCTTC.

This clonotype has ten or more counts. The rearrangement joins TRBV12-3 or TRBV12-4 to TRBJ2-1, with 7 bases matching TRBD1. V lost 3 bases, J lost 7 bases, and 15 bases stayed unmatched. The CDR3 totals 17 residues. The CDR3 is CASSLGTGVSSENEQFF. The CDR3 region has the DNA TGTGCCAGCAGTTTGGGCACAGGGGTGAGTAGCGAGAATGAGCAGTTCTTC.

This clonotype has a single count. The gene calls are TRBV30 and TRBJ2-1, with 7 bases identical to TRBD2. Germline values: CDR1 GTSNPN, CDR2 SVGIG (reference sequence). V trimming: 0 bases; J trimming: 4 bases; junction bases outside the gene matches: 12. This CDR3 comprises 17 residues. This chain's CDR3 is CAWSVSGGGRPYNEQFF. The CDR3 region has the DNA TGTGCCTGGAGTGTATCGGGGGGAGGGCGGCCGTACAATGAGCAGTTCTTC.

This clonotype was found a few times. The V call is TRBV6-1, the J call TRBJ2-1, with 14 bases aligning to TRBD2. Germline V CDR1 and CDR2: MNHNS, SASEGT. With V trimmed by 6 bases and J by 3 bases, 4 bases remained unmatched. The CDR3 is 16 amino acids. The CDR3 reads CASRGLAGEDYNEQFF. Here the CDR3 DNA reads TGTGCCAGCAGGGGACTAGCGGGAGAAGACTACAATGAGCAGTTCTTC.

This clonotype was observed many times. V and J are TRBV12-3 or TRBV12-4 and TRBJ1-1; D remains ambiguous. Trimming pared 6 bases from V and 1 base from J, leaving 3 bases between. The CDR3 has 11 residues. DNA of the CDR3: TGTGCCAGCAGCAAGAACACTGAAGCTTTCTTT. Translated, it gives CASSKNTEAFF.

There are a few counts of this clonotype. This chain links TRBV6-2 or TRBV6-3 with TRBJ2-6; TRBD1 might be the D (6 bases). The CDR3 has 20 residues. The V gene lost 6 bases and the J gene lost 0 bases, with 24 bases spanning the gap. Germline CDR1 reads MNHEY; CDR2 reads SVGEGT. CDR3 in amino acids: CASSLGDYGQPYSGANVLTF. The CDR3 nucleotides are TGTGCCAGCAGCCTAGGGGATTACGGACAGCCTTACTCTGGGGCCAACGTCCTGACTTTC.

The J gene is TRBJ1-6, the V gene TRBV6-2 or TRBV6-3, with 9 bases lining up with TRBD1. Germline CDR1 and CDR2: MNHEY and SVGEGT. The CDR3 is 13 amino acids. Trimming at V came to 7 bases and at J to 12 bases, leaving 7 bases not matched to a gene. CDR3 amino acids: CASTGTGLGPLHF. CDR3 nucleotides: TGTGCCAGCACCGGGACAGGGCTCGGACCCCTCCACTTT.

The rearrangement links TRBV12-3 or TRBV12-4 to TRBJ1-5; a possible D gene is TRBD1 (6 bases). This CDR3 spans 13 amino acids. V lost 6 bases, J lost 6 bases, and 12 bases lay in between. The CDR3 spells CASSPGVFQPQHF. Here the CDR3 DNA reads TGTGCCAGCAGCCCAGGGGTGTTTCAGCCCCAGCATTTT.

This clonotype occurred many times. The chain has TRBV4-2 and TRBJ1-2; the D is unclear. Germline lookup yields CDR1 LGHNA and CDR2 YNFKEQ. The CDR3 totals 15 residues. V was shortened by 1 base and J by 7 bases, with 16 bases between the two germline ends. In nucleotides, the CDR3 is TGTGCCAGCAGCCAAGTTCACCCGACAACCGGTGGCTACACCTTC. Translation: CASSQVHPTTGGYTF.

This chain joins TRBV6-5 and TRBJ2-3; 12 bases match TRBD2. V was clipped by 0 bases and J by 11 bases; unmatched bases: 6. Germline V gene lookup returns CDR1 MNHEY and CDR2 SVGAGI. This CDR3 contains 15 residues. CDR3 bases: TGTGCCAGCAGTTACTCCTTCCGACTAGCGGGGGAGCAGTATTTT. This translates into CASSYSFRLAGEQYF.

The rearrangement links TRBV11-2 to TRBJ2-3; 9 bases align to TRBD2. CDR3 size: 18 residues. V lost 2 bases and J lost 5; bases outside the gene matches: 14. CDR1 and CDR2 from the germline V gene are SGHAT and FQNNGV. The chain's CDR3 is CASSLLERSGRRIDTQYF. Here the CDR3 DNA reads TGTGCCAGCAGCTTATTGGAAAGGAGCGGGAGGAGGATAGATACGCAGTATTTT.

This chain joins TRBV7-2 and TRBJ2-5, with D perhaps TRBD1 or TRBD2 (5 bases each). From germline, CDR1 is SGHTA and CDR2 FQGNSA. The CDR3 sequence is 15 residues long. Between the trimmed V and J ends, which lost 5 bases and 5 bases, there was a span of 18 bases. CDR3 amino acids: CASSGSGTYTETQYF. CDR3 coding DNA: TGTGCCAGCAGCGGGTCCGGGACGTATACGGAGACCCAGTACTTC.

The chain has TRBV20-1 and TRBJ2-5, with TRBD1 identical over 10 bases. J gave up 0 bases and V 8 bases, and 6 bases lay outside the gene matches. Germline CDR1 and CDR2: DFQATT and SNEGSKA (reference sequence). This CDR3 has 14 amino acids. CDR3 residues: CSTTGQGYQETQYF. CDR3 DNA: TGCAGTACCACGGGACAGGGGTACCAAGAGACCCAGTACTTC.

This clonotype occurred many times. This CDR3 is CASSSTLWETGGEQYF. Here the CDR3 DNA reads TGTGCCAGCAGCTCAACATTGTGGGAAACGGGTGGCGAGCAGTACTTC. The gene calls are TRBV7-2 and TRBJ2-7; no clear D. The CDR3 runs to 16 residues. Germline CDR1 reads SGHTA; CDR2 reads FQGNSA. V gave up 4 bases and J gave up 6 bases, with 22 bases separating them.

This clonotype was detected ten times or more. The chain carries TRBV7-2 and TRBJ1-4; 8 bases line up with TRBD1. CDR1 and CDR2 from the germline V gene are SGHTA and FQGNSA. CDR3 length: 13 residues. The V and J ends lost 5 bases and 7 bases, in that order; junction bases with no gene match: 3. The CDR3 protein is CASSGDRGEKLFF. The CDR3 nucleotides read TGTGCCAGCAGCGGCGACAGGGGTGAAAAACTGTTTTTT.

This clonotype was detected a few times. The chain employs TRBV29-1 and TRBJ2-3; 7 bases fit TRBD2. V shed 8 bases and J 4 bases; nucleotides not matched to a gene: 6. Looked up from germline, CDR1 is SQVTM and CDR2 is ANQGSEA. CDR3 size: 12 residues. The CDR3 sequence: CSLAEGADTQYF. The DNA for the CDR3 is TGCAGCCTAGCGGAAGGAGCAGATACGCAGTATTTT.

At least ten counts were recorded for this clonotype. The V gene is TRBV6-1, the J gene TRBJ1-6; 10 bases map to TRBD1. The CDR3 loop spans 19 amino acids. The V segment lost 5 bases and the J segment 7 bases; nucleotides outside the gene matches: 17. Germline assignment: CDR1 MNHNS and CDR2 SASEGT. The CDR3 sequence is CASSKSGTGARSWNSPLHF. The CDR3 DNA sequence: TGTGCCAGCAGTAAATCCGGGACAGGGGCCAGATCGTGGAATTCACCCCTCCACTTT.

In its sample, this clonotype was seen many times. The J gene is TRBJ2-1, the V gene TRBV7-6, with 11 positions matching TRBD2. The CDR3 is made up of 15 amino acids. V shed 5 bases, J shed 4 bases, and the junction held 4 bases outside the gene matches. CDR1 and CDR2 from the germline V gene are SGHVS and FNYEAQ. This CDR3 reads CASSPGLAEYNEQFF. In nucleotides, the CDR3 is TGTGCCAGCAGCCCGGGACTAGCGGAATACAATGAGCAGTTCTTC. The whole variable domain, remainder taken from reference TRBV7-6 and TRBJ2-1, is GAGVSQSPRYKVTKRGQDVALRCDPISGHVSLYWYRQALGQGPEFLTYFNYEAQQDKSGLPNDRFSAERPEGSISTLTIQRTEQRDSAMYRCASSPGLAEYNEQFFGPGTRLTVL.

The CDR3 DNA reads TGCGCCAGCAGCTTGGGTAGGGACAGGTCAACTAATGAAAAACTGTTTTTT. Its translation is CASSLGRDRSTNEKLFF. The chain links TRBV5-1 to TRBJ1-4; 8 nucleotides match TRBD1. This CDR3 comprises 17 residues. Germline CDR1 reads SGHRS; CDR2 reads YFSETQ. The trim removed 0 bases at V and 0 bases at J, leaving 4 bases unmatched.